This TCR beta chain came from a study of early T cells in non-severe SARS-CoV-2 infection. Study observations and caveats: Comparison of clonotypes with VDJdb favored anti-spike CD8 responses while missing private and CD4 specificities.

With 3 bases removed from V and 1 base from J, the gap between germline ends came to 13 bases. The germline gives CDR1 GTSNPN, CDR2 SVGIG (reference sequence). The CDR3 extends over 16 amino acids. A note on this clonotype: Antigen: not known.

Unique molecular identifiers were attached to individual cDNA molecules. TCRdb ran MiXCR on the 5' RACE reads and lists one entry per CDR3 protein. The sample has just under 90,000 distinct CDR3 sequences; roughly an eighth are singletons. Material for sequencing was whole blood. This clonotype originated in an adult who was a healthcare worker with PCR-confirmed SARS-CoV-2 infection or an uninfected control (not recorded which). The J gene is TRBJ2-6, the V gene TRBV30; D gene unclear. DNA of the CDR3: TGTGCCTGGAGGGGTGGAATCATATCTGGGGCCAACGTCCTGACTTTC. Protein product: CAWRGGIISGANVLTF.